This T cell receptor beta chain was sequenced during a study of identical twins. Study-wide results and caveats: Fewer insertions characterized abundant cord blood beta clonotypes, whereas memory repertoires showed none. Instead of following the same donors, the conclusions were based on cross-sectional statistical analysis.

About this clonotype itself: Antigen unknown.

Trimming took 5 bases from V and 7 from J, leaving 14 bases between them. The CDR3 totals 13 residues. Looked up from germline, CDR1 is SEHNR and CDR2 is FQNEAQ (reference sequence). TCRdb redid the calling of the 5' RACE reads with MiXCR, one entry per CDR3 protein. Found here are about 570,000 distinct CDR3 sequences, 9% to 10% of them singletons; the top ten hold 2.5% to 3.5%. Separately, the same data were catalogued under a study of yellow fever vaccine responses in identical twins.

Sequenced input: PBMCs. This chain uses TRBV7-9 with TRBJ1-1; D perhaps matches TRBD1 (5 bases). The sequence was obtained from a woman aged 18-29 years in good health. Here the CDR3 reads CASSLLTGLEAFF. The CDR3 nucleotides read TGTGCCAGCAGCCTCCTTACGGGACTTGAAGCTTTCTTT.